This T cell receptor (beta chain) appears in the sequencing data of a study of identifying expanded T cells in peripheral blood. Measured with immunoSEQ multiplex PCR; TCRdb has only the in-frame clones, and not every one. This repertoire shows about 78,000 clones, just under 85% found once; its top ten account for approximately 18%. The CDR3 sequence is 13 residues long. Germline V CDR1 and CDR2: LNHDA, SQIVND (reference sequence). Trimming took 8 bases from V and 5 from J, leaving 12 bases between them. This chain connects TRBV19 to TRBJ1-4; D unresolved. The sequenced sample consisted of blood. The TCR was taken from a person aged 18 to 75 in good health. CDR3 sequence (DNA): TGTGCCAGTGAAAGCAATCAGAATGAAAAACTGTTTTTT. Its protein product is CASESNQNEKLFF.